The 8 T cell receptor beta chains listed next were all sequenced from one sample in a study of T cell clonality in common variable immunodeficiency. Sequencing used immunoSEQ multiplex PCR; TCRdb keeps in-frame clones, though not all of them. In total the sample includes roughly 28,000 clones, none of them seen once. Sequencing input: peripheral blood mononuclear cells. Receptors originate from a person aged 18-70 years in good health.

This clone was found many times. The read terminates 3 residues ahead of where the CDR3 ends, so the germline J gene completes it. The chain has TRBV13 and TRBJ2-3, with TRBD2 as a possible D gene (6 bases). V shed 6 bases and J shed 0 bases, with 13 bases lying between them. Germline-derived CDR1 and CDR2 are PRHDT and FYEKMQ (reference sequence). This CDR3 contains 15 residues. The sequenced part of the CDR3 DNA is TGTGCCAGCAGGGAAGGACTAACTAGCACAGATACG. As protein: CASREGLTSTDT. The full CDR3 protein reads CASREGLTSTDTQYF. Using reference TRBV13 and TRBJ2-3 for the parts outside the CDR3, the full variable domain is AAGVIQSPRHLIKEKRETATLKCYPIPRHDTVYWYQQGPGQDPQFLISFYEKMQSDKGSIPDRFSAQQFSDYHSELNMSSLELGDSALYFCASREGLTSTDTQYFGPGTRLTVL.

This clone was seen many times. The read ends 3 residues shy of where the CDR3 ends; the end is completed using the germline J gene. The gene calls are TRBV30 and TRBJ1-2; unclear D gene. Trimming took off 2 bases at V and 5 bases at J, with 9 bases between the two ends. CDR1 GTSNPN and CDR2 SVGIG come from the germline V gene (reference sequence). CDR3 length equals 12 residues. CDR3 protein: CAWSSRRYGYTF. CDR3 DNA, as far as it was read: TGTGCCTGGAGTTCAAGAAGGTATGGC.

The sample holds many counts of this clone. From the germline J gene comes the end of the CDR3, since the read stops 3 residues before it. The chain combines TRBV6-2 or TRBV6-3 with TRBJ1-1; tentative D call: TRBD1 (5 bases). The CDR3 is made up of 11 amino acids. Trimming cost V 4 bases and J 7 bases, with 7 bases left between them. Looked up from germline, CDR1 is MNHEY and CDR2 is SVGEGT. CDR3 in amino acids: CASSWGSEAFF. The sequenced part of the CDR3 DNA is TGTGCCAGCAGTTGGGGCAGTGAA.

This clone was found many times. Coverage ceases 3 residues before the CDR3 finishes, and the germline J gene fills in the end. The chain combines TRBV6-2 or TRBV6-3 with TRBJ2-7; D might be TRBD1 (6 bases). The CDR3 length is 13 residues. Per germline, CDR1 MNHEY and CDR2 SVGEGT. Trimming pared 6 bases from V and 2 bases from J, leaving 11 bases between. Incomplete CDR3 DNA: TGTGCCAGCAGACCCAGGGGCCCCTACGAG. It codes for CASRPRGPYE. From start to end, the CDR3 is CASRPRGPYEQYF.

Comments on this clone: Coverage ceases 3 residues before the CDR3 finishes, and the germline J gene fills in the end. The gene calls are TRBV2 and TRBJ1-2; no clear D gene. The germline V gene has CDR1 SNHLY and CDR2 FYNNEI. The CDR3 sequence is 13 residues long. Trimming stripped 6 bases from V and 3 bases from J, with 11 bases between. The sequenced CDR3 bases are TGTGCCAGCAGCGGAGACACGGACTATGGC. Translating gives CASSGDTDYG. The whole CDR3 sequence reads CASSGDTDYGYTF.

In this sample, this clone turned up a few times. The read ends 3 residues shy of where the CDR3 ends; the end is completed using the germline J gene. V and J are TRBV10-2 and TRBJ2-1; 9 nucleotides agree with TRBD2. Losses at the gene ends were 3 bases for V and 4 bases for J; bases not matched to a gene: 1. Per the germline V gene, CDR1 is WSHSY and CDR2 is SAAADI. CDR3 length equals 14 residues. The CDR3 here is CASSDSGGYNEQFF. CDR3 DNA, as far as it was read: TGCGCCAGCAGTGATAGCGGGGGATACAATGAG.

This clone showed up many times. From the germline J gene comes the end of the CDR3, since the read stops 3 residues before it. The chain joins TRBV29-1 to TRBJ1-1, with D tentatively TRBD1 (6 bases). Germline CDR1 and CDR2: SQVTM and ANQGSEA. Trimming took off 8 bases at V and 6 bases at J, with 13 bases between the two ends. The CDR3 runs 11 residues. This CDR3 reads CSIQGRSEAFF. The sequenced part of the CDR3 DNA is TGCAGCATACAGGGTAGGTCTGAA.

As for this clone: From the germline J gene comes the end of the CDR3, since the read stops 3 residues before it. The chain joins TRBV7-3 to TRBJ2-3; tentatively, D is TRBD2 (6 bases). Looked up from germline, CDR1 is SGHTA and CDR2 is FQGTGA. The CDR3 spans 14 residues. The CDR3 protein is CASSPGGGMETQYF. The covered CDR3 bases are TGTGCCAGCAGCCCTGGTGGGGGGATGGAGACG.